These T cell receptor beta chains were read from a single sample in a study of T cell responses to AZD1222 COVID-19 vaccine. Using immunoSEQ multiplex PCR, the repertoire was profiled, and TCRdb retains in-frame clones only, with some absent. This repertoire shows about 200,000 clones, 85% to 95% found once; its top ten account for approximately 1.3%. The sample in question was peripheral blood, obtained on day 0 of AZD1222 vaccination. The source of these receptors is an adult in good health. Both conserved end residues are part of each CDR3. The order of the fields is J gene, V gene, clone size, D gene, CDR3 DNA, CDR3 protein. D genes are given only for firm matches. Expanded clones get a size class; other rows say once, few or many, or leave the size out.

TRBJ2-7 | TRBV21-1 | NA | NA | TGTGCCAGCAGCATGCTAGCAGGGGCATACGAGCAGTACTTC | CASSMLAGAYEQYF
TRBJ2-3 | TRBV7-3 | NA | NA | TGTGCCAGCAGCCACGTGGGGTTAGGGCCCACAGATACGCAGTATTTT | CASSHVGLGPTDTQYF
TRBJ2-3 | TRBV19 | NA | NA | TGTGCCAGTAGTATAGGAGGATATGGTTCGGGGTGGCAGTATTTT | CASSIGGYGSGWQYF
TRBJ2-7 | TRBV6-5 | NA | NA | TGTGCCAGCAGTACTACAGCAAGCTCCTACGAGCAGTACTTC | CASSTTASSYEQYF
TRBJ2-2 | TRBV18 | NA | TRBD2 | TGTGCCAGCTCACCATCGGGACTAGCGGGGGCGACCACCGGGGAGCTGTTTTTT | CASSPSGLAGATTGELFF
TRBJ2-1 | TRBV7-2 | NA | NA | TGTGCCAGCAGCTTACGTACGGAAGGGACTGAGCAGTTCTTC | CASSLRTEGTEQFF
TRBJ2-5 | TRBV2 | NA | NA | TGTGCCAGCGGGCGAGGGCAGCTCGGAGAGACCCAGTACTTC | CASGRGQLGETQYF
TRBJ1-3 | TRBV5-1 | NA | NA | TGCGCCAGCAGCCCCCGACAGGACTGGGGAAACACCATATATTTT | CASSPRQDWGNTIYF
TRBJ1-2 | TRBV2 | NA | NA | TGTGCCAGCAGGACGGACAGACGCTATGGCTACACCTTC | CASRTDRRYGYTF
TRBJ2-3 | TRBV29-1 | NA | NA | TGCAGCGTTGCGGGGACCACAGATACGCAGTATTTT | CSVAGTTDTQYF
TRBJ2-1 | TRBV9 | NA | NA | TGTGCCAGCAGCGTAGAGGGGCTGCTAGGGCTCAATGAGCAGTTCTTC | CASSVEGLLGLNEQFF
TRBJ1-6 | TRBV11-2 | once | NA | TGTGCCAGCAGCTTAGTGCGGGGCACGAATTCACCCCTCCACTTT | CASSLVRGTNSPLHF
TRBJ1-2 | TRBV29-1 | NA | NA | TGCAGCGTCGGCGGGGTCTTGGGCTATGGCTACACCTTC | CSVGGVLGYGYTF
TRBJ1-4 | TRBV2 | NA | NA | TGTGCCAGCAGGCCGGGACTCCGGGGTGAAAAACTGTTTTTT | CASRPGLRGEKLFF
TRBJ1-6 | TRBV3-1/TRBV3-2 | NA | NA | TGTGCCAGCAGCCAAGAGAGTCGGAGTTACTCCTATAATTCACCCCTCCACTTT | CASSQESRSYSYNSPLHF
TRBJ2-7 | TRBV19 | once | NA | TGTGCCAGTAGTACAGCTTTCCAGGGACTGTACGAGCAGTACTTC | CASSTAFQGLYEQYF
TRBJ1-1 | TRBV12-3/TRBV12-4 | NA | NA | TGTGCCAGCGTGTGGAACACTGAAGCTTTCTTT | CASVWNTEAFF
TRBJ2-4 | TRBV5-6 | once | TRBD1 | TGTGCCAGCAGCTTCGCAGGGGGCGTTGGTAACATTCAGTACTTC | CASSFAGGVGNIQYF
TRBJ2-3 | TRBV7-2 | NA | NA | TGTGCCAGCAGCCCATCCCTCGGCCCCTATACGCAGTATTTT | CASSPSLGPYTQYF
TRBJ2-2 | TRBV5-1 | NA | TRBD2 | TGCGCCAGCAGCTCCTTAGCGGGGGGAAACACCGGGGAGCTGTTTTTT | CASSSLAGGNTGELFF
TRBJ2-7 | TRBV5-4 | NA | TRBD1 | TGTGCCAGCAGCCCATCAGGGGACAGGGGCCACGAGCAGTACTTC | CASSPSGDRGHEQYF
TRBJ1-2 | TRBV7-6 | NA | NA | TGTGCCAGCAGCTTAGGACGGATTAACTATGGCTACACCTTC | CASSLGRINYGYTF
TRBJ1-2 | TRBV5-1 | NA | NA | TGCGCCAGCAGCTTGGGCGGGCCTAACTATGGCTACACCTTC | CASSLGGPNYGYTF
TRBJ2-2 | TRBV6-5 | NA | TRBD1 | TGTGCCAGCAGTCGCATCAGGGGGCGCGGCGGGGAGCTGTTTTTT | CASSRIRGRGGELFF